Included here is one T cell receptor (beta chain) sequence, with context. Per the original data handling: For nucleated cells, counts were estimated from reference gene primer amplification. Using immunoSEQ multiplex PCR, the repertoire was profiled, and TCRdb retains in-frame clones only, with some absent. The V and J calls and clone size are taken from that table; D and trimming were inferred from the DNA. The sample lists tens of thousands of clones; roughly 84% were seen once. Germline-derived CDR1 and CDR2 are SGHVS and FQNEAQ. Losses at the gene ends were 3 bases for V and 4 bases for J; bases not matched to a gene: 10. The CDR3 is 16 residues long. These data come from a study of blood T cell repertoires in COVID-19. On the study more broadly: Both acute and convalescent COVID-19 samples were obtained from the United States, Italy and Spain. The cDNA or gDNA used as material had been derived from T cells, B-cell-depleted T cells, or PBMCs.

The sequenced sample was peripheral blood. This sequence joins TRBV7-8 and TRBJ1-2; the match to TRBD1 covers 8 bases. This clonotype was sampled from a human donor in a cohort sampled during active COVID-19. DNA of the CDR3: TGTGCCAGCAGCTTGAATATTGGACAGGGCGGCTATGGCTACACCTTC. Protein product: CASSLNIGQGGYGYTF.